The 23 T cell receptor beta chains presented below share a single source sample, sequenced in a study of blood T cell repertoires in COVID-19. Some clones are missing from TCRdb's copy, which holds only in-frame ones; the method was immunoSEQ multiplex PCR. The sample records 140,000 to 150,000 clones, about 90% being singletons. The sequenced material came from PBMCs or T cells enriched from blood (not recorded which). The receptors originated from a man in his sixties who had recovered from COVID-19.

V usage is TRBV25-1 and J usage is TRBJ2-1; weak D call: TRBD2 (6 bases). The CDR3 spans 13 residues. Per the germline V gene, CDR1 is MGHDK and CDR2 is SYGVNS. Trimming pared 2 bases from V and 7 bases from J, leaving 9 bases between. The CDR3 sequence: CASSEGGANEQFF. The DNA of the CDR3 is TGTGCCAGCAGTGAAGGCGGGGCTAATGAGCAGTTCTTC.

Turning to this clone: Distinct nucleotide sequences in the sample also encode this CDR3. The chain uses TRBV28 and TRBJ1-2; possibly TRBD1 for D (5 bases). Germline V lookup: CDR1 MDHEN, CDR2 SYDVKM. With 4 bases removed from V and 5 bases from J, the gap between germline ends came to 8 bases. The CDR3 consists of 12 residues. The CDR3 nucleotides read TGTGCCAGCAGTTGGGGGGATTATGGCTACACCTTC. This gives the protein CASSWGDYGYTF.

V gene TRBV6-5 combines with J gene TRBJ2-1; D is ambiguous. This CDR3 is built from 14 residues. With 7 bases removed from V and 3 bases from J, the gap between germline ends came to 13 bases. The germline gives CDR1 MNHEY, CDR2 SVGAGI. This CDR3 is CASTSGGNYNEQFF. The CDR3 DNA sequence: TGTGCCAGCACCTCCGGCGGAAACTACAATGAGCAGTTCTTC.

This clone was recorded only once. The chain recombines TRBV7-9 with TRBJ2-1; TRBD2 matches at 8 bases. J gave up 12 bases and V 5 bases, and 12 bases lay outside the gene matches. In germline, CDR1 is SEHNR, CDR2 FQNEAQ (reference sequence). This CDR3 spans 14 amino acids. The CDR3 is CASSPAGDPVGQFF. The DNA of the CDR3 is TGTGCCAGCAGCCCAGCGGGGGACCCCGTAGGGCAGTTCTTC. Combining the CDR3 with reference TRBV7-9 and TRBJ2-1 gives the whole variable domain DTGVSQNPRHKITKRGQNVTFRCDPISEHNRLYWYRQTLGQGPEFLTYFQNEAQLEKSRLLSDRFSAERPKGSFSTLEIQRTEQGDSAMYLCASSPAGDPVGQFFGPGTRLTVL.

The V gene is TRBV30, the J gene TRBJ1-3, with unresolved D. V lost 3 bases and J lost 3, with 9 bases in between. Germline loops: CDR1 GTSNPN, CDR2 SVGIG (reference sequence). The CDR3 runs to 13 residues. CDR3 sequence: CAWSLGSGNTIYF. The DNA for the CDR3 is TGTGCCTGGAGCCTAGGTAGTGGAAACACCATATATTTT.

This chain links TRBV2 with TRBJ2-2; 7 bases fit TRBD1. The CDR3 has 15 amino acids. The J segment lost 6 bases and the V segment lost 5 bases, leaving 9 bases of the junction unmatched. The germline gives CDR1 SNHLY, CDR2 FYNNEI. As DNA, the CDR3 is TGTGCCAGCAGTAGGGACAGCTCGGTGGCCGGGGAGCTGTTTTTT. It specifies CASSRDSSVAGELFF.

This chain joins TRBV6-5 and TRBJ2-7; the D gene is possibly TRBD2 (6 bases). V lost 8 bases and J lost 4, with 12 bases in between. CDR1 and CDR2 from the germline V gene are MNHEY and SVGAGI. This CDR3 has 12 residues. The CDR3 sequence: CASGGVRYEQYF. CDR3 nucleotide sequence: TGTGCCAGCGGAGGGGTGCGTTACGAGCAGTACTTC.

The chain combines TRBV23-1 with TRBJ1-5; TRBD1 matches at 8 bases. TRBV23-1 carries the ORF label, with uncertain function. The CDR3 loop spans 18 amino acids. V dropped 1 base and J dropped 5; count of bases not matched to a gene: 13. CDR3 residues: CASSQFAQGVRAHQPQHF. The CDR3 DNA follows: TGCGCCAGCAGTCAATTTGCACAGGGGGTTCGGGCTCATCAGCCCCAGCATTTT.

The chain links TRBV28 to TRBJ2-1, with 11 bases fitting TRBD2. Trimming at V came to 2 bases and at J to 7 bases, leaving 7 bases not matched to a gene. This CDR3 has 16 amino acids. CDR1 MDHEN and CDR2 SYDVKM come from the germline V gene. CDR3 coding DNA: TGTGCCAGCAGTTTACATAGCGGGGGGGCCGGGAATGAGCAGTTCTTC. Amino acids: CASSLHSGGAGNEQFF.

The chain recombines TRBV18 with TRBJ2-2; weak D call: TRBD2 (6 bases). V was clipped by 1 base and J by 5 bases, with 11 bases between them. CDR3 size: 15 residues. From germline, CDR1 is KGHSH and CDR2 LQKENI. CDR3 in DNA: TGTGCCAGCTCACCACGACTAGTTCGTACCGGGGAGCTGTTTTTT. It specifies CASSPRLVRTGELFF. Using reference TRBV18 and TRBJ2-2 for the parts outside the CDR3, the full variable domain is NAGVMQNPRHLVRRRGQEARLRCSPMKGHSHVYWYRQLPEEGLKFMVYLQKENIIDESGMPKERFSAEFPKEGPSILRIQQVVRGDSAAYFCASSPRLVRTGELFFGEGSRLTVL.

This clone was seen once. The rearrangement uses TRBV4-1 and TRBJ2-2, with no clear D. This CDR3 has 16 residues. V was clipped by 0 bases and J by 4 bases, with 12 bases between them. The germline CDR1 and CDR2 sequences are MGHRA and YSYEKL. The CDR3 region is CASSQDSRLGTGELFF. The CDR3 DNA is TGCGCCAGCAGCCAAGATTCGAGGTTGGGCACCGGGGAGCTGTTTTTT.

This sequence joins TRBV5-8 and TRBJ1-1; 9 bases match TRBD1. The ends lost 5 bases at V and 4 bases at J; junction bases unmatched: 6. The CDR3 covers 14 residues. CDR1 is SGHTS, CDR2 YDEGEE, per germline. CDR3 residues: CASRRDREGTEAFF. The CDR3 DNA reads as TGTGCCAGCAGGCGGGACAGGGAAGGCACTGAAGCTTTCTTT.

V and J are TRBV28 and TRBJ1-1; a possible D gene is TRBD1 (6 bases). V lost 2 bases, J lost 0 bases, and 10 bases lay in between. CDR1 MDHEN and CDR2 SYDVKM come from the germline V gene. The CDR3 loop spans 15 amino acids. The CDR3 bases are TGTGCCAGCAGTTTAGGGGGGGGCCTGAACACTGAAGCTTTCTTT. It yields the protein CASSLGGGLNTEAFF.

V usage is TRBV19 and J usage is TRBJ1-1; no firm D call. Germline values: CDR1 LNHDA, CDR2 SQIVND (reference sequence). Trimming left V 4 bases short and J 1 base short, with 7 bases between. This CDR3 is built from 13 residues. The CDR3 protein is CASSTTRNTEAFF. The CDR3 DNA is TGTGCCAGTAGTACGACAAGGAACACTGAAGCTTTCTTT.

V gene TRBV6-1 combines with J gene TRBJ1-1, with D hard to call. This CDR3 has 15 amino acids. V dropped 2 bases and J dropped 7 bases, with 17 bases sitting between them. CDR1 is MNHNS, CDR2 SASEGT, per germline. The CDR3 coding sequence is TGTGCCAGCAGTGAATCAAGGCCCGGGGAGGGTGAAGCTTTCTTT. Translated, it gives CASSESRPGEGEAFF.

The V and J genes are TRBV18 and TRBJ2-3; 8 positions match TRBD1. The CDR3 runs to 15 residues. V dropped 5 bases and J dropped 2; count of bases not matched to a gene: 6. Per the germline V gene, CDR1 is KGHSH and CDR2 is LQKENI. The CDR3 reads CASSTTGAVTDTQYF. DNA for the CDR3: TGTGCCAGCTCAACGACAGGGGCCGTCACAGATACGCAGTATTTT.

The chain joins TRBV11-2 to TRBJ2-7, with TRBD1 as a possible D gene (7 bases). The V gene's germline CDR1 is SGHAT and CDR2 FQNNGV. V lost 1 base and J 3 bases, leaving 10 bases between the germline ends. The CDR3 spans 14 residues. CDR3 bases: TGTGCCAGCAGCTTAGTCCAGGGGGGCTACGAGCAGTACTTC. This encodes CASSLVQGGYEQYF. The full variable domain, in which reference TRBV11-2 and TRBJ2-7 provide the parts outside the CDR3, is EAGVAQSPRYKIIEKRQSVAFWCNPISGHATLYWYQQILGQGPKLLIQFQNNGVVDDSQLPKDRFSAERLKGVDSTLKIQPAKLEDSAVYLCASSLVQGGYEQYFGPGTRLTVT.

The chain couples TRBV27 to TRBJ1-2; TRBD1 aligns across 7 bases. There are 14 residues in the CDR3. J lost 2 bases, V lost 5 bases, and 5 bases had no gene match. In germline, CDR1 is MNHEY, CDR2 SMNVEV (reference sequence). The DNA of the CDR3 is TGTGCCAGCAGTCCGACACAGGGGAACTATGGCTACACCTTC. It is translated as CASSPTQGNYGYTF.

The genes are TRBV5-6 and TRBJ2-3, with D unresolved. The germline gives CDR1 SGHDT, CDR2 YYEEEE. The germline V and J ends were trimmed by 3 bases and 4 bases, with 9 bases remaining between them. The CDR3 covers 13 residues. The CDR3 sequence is CASSSASADTQYF. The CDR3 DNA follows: TGTGCCAGCAGCTCAGCCAGCGCAGATACGCAGTATTTT.

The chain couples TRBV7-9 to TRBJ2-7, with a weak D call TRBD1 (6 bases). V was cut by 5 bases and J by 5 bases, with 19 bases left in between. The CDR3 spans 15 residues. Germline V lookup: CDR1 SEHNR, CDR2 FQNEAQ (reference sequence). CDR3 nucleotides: TGTGCCAGCAGCACAACCTCAGGGGCTTTGAACGAGCAGTACTTC. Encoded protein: CASSTTSGALNEQYF.

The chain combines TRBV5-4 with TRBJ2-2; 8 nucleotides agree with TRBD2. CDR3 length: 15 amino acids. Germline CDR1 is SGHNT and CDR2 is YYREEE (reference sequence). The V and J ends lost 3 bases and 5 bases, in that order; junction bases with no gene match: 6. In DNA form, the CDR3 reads TGTGCCAGCAGCTCCGCGGGAGGCCCAACCGGGGAGCTGTTTTTT. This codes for CASSSAGGPTGELFF.

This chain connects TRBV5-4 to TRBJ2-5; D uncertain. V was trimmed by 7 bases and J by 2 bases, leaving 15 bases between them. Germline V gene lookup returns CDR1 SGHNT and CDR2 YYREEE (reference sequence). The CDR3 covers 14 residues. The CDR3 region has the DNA TGTGCCAGCTCCGACCCAAGACTGCAAGAGACCCAGTACTTC. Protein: CASSDPRLQETQYF.

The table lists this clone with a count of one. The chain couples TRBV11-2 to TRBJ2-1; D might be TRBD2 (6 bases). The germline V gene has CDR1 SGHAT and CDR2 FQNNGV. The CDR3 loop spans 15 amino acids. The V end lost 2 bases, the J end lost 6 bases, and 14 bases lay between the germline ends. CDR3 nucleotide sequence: TGTGCCAGCAGCTTAATCATCGGCGGGGCCAATGAGCAGTTCTTC. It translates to CASSLIIGGANEQFF. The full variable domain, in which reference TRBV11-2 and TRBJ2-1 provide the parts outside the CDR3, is EAGVAQSPRYKIIEKRQSVAFWCNPISGHATLYWYQQILGQGPKLLIQFQNNGVVDDSQLPKDRFSAERLKGVDSTLKIQPAKLEDSAVYLCASSLIIGGANEQFFGPGTRLTVL.